This T cell receptor (beta chain) was observed in a study of shared T cell receptors in the human thymus. Generated by immunoSEQ multiplex PCR, the TCRdb table keeps only in-frame clones and is missing some. Of hundreds of thousands of clones listed, roughly 90% are singletons. The CDR3 contains 15 residues. Losses at the gene ends were 6 bases for V and 0 bases for J; bases not matched to a gene: 6. The germline V gene has CDR1 KGHSH and CDR2 LQKENI. These records were also assigned to another study, of human thymus T cells.

The J gene is TRBJ2-7, the V gene TRBV18; 9 bases agree with TRBD2. Sequencing was done on a sample of thymocytes. The clonotype was recovered from a boy under two years old with a congenital heart defect. The CDR3 protein is CASSDEREASYEQYF. In DNA, the CDR3 is TGTGCCAGCTCGGACGAGCGGGAGGCCTCCTACGAGCAGTACTTC.